A selection of T cell receptor beta chains follows, all from one sample in a study of spatial heterogeneity in lung cancer. TCRdb re-called the 5' RACE reads through MiXCR, storing one row per CDR3 protein. This sample carries tens of thousands of distinct CDR3 sequences, 13% of them seen once, and the ten largest clones take under 7.5%. The input for sequencing was PBMCs, taken at surgery. The source of these receptors is a male donor with early-stage non-small cell lung cancer. Each CDR3 is given with its conserved first and last residue. The D gene is left open where the match is weak. Clone size, where shown, is once, few, many, or a class for clones that have expanded.

TGTGCCAGCAGGACTAGCGGATACAATGAGCAGTTCTTC CASRTSGYNEQFF TRBJ2-1 TRBD2 - TRBV6-2/TRBV6-3
TGTGCCAGCACCCCTAGGAGGGGCGGAGACACTGAAGCTTTCTTT CASTPRRGGDTEAFF TRBJ1-1 - many TRBV12-3/TRBV12-4
TGTGCCAGCAGAGATCCGGGACTCCAGGAGACCCAGTACTTC CASRDPGLQETQYF TRBJ2-5 - many TRBV6-2/TRBV6-3
TGCGCCAGCAGCTTAACAGGGGGGAACTATGGCTACACCTTC CASSLTGGNYGYTF TRBJ1-2 TRBD1 many TRBV5-1
TGCGCCAGCAGCCCCACAAATAGGAACACTGAAGCTTTCTTT CASSPTNRNTEAFF TRBJ1-1 - many TRBV10-2
TGTGCCAGCAGCCCCCAGGGGCAGACAGGTCACACTGAAGCTTTCTTT CASSPQGQTGHTEAFF TRBJ1-1 - - TRBV7-9
TGTGCCAGCAGCTTATTGTCCACTGAAGCTTTCTTT CASSLLSTEAFF TRBJ1-1 - once TRBV7-8
TGTGCCACCCAGGGACTCGGTAGCACAGATACGCAGTATTTT CATQGLGSTDTQYF TRBJ2-3 - few TRBV24-1
TGCGCCAGCAGTCAGGACAGCTACGAGCAGTACTTC CASSQDSYEQYF TRBJ2-7 - many TRBV23-1
TGTGCTAGCAGCCTTCGGTCCGGGACAGAGAATGAGCAGTTCTTC CASSLRSGTENEQFF TRBJ2-1 TRBD1 few TRBV7-7
TGCAGTGTAGCGGAGGTAGGGCCGTGGAATGAGCAGTTCTTC CSVAEVGPWNEQFF TRBJ2-1 - - TRBV20-1
TGTGCCAGCCTGGGAGGGACAGAGCTTTACGAGCAGTACTTC CASLGGTELYEQYF TRBJ2-7 - - TRBV12-3/TRBV12-4